This T cell receptor beta chain came from a study of cytomegalovirus exposure and HLA in healthy donors (dated by TCRdb to the late 2010s). Regarding the complete study: An earlier analysis of around 600 of the donors reported roughly 300 Gb of sequence data and approximately 110 million unique TCR beta sequences from 150 million to 200 million T cells. An early release covering around 630 HLA-typed donors comprised about 310 gigabases of sequencing data and around 85 million unique TCR sequences. The genetic ancestry cluster associated with self-reported Caucasian donors included around 76% of the 300 to 450 genotyped donors. The aim of the study was to test whether cataloging public T cell receptors could identify signatures of past pathogen exposure. The study profiled the T cell repertoires of under 700 subjects by immunosequencing and related them to cytomegalovirus serostatus. Besides the first cohort of roughly 640 subjects, a separate validation cohort made up of 120 different subjects was used. To predict cytomegalovirus infection status, the study combined high-throughput TCR immunosequencing, statistical association of individual TCRs with disease status, and machine learning. In a later analysis, previously published TCR beta repertoires from 666 donors were re-analyzed and high-resolution HLA genotyping was added so that TCR occurrence patterns could be studied. Rather than using new phenotypic data, the later analysis identified candidate immune exposures from TCR beta sequences and from how often those sequences occurred across donors. An earlier analysis of around 540 of the donors applied high-throughput TCR beta sequencing to assess whether each TCR beta V gene segment acted as functional or pseudogenic. Alongside the repertoire data, information on donor age, sex, ethnicity and CMV serostatus was compiled. A later genetic analysis used genome-wide SNP genotypes for about 65% of the roughly 700 donors, treating that subset as a discovery cohort. Every discovery cohort repertoire had been produced on one sequencing platform. HLA typing included class I and class II loci at four-digit resolution. The number of typed donors differed by locus: about 620-640 for A, B, C, DRB1 and DQB1; about 520 for DQA1; around 610 for DPA1; and roughly 490 for DPB1. Because of strong linkage in the cohort, five DR-DQ haplotypes were treated as single units for association and clustering. Among 300 to 450 genotyped donors of the cohort, an average of about 240,000 unique TCR beta nucleotide sequences were sequenced per donor, roughly 20% of them non-productive. Overall results and qualifications from the work: A further reported finding was that TCR beta sequences accurately predicted the HLA-A and HLA-B alleles for most subjects in the first cohort. A later genetic analysis associated a missense DCLRE1C variant with V-gene and J-gene trimming of TCR beta chains, and an independent cohort replicated the association. When HLA alleles, especially DR and DQ, strongly co-occurred, TCR associations were difficult to assign to individual alleles. Several of the top co-occurrence clusters appeared to be linked to parvovirus B19, influenza, CMV and Epstein-Barr virus, according to a later analysis. In a later analysis, most CMV-associated TCR beta chains were found to appear HLA-restricted, with HLA associations seemingly driven largely by CMV exposure. In this cohort, only TCR beta chains were sequenced, and detectable features were limited by the absence of alpha or paired-chain data. In vitro tests confirmed that a few of the cytomegalovirus-associated TCR beta chains recognize cytomegalovirus antigens. Because counts were too low, 15 to 20 rarely observed V segments, including chromosome 9 orphons, were left out of the earlier analysis of 587 of the donors. Some IMGT-functional V segments, including TRBV6-2 and TRBV6-3, could not be distinguished by the 87-base-pair reads and were therefore excluded. HLA typing was unavailable for some donors at each locus, so association tests used only the typed subset. Across donors, most TCR sequences were observed very rarely, whereas some public TCRs were present in many individuals. The only immune exposure information available for the cohort was CMV serostatus. According to a later genetic analysis, donors in an Asian-associated ancestry cluster had fewer N-insertions in productive TCRs than the roughly 660-donor mean. At a false discovery rate of 0.05, a later analysis linked some 18,000 TCR beta sequences to specific HLA alleles. In a later analysis, the rate of TCR association differed among HLA loci, with DRB1 alleles having the most associated TCRs and HLA-C alleles having the fewest. Broadly in line with IMGT annotations, most TCR beta V segments showed up in productive rearrangements about 90% or about 30% of the time in an earlier analysis of 450 to 600 of the donors. In a later analysis, HLA-associated TCR beta chains showed more clonal expansion and lower generation probabilities than non-associated chains that were equally common. In the study, approximately 150 TCR beta chains were listed as associated with cytomegalovirus. The classifier was reported to diagnose cytomegalovirus status with high specificity and sensitivity in both the original and validation cohorts. Roughly uniform sequencing depth across donors was assumed in presence/absence analyses, although this assumption may not hold. Correlated functional status among segregating V segments might reflect linkage disequilibrium, but an unknown experimental factor could not be ruled out. The authors suggested that the approach could potentially be generalized to other disease states and immunological phenotypes. The sequencing pipeline was judged likely to have produced a cluster of highly shared sequence variants as a technical artifact.

Receptor libraries were prepared by the immunoSEQ multiplex PCR assay. For the multiplex PCR, a mixture combining 60 forward primers for TCR Vbeta segments and 13 reverse primers for TCR Jbeta segments was used. Amplification of the CDR3 region of rearranged TCR beta genes was performed with a multiplex PCR assay on genomic DNA. Amplified TCR beta libraries were sequenced as 87-base-pair reads on the Illumina HiSeq System. In the paper's pipeline: In a later analysis, tens of millions of unique TCR beta chains were counted across the 690 or so repertoires, and roughly 11 million of these chains were shared by at least two donors. To remove PCR and sequencing errors, raw reads were error-corrected and collapsed into unique sequences using a nearest-neighbor algorithm that merged closely related sequences. V, D and J gene segments were assigned by aligning CDR3 sequences to IMGT reference sequences. For a sequence to be retained, a match of at least six nucleotides was required to both a V gene segment and a J gene segment. A rearrangement was called productive if the CDR3 had no stop codons and remained in frame with V and J, and every other rearrangement was called non-productive. Following IMGT convention, CDR3 was defined as the stretch from the second conserved V-encoded cysteine up to the conserved J-encoded phenylalanine. The earlier analysis of some 580 of the donors excluded any sequence lacking an unambiguous match to a single V gene segment. In an earlier analysis of some 590 of the donors, a V segment was called functional when productive rearrangements were above 56.7%, and segregating when the standard deviation between donors exceeded 5%. A statistical classification framework was built for diagnosing cytomegalovirus status from the catalog of TCR beta chain sequences. A later analysis assigned V and J genes by comparing TCR nucleotide sequences with IMGT/GENE-DB human TR gene sequences. In a later analysis, CDR3 sequences and most-parsimonious VDJ recombination scenarios were assigned using the TCRdist pipeline. In a later analysis, each TCR beta chain was defined by its CDR3 amino acid sequence together with its V-gene family, and reads without a unique V-gene family were excluded. In a later analysis, around 650 highly shared, low-generation-probability nucleotide sequences were removed to address suspected cross-contamination and a sequencing artifact. In a later analysis, a clonal expansion index for each public chain was calculated from normalized within-repertoire ranks of inferred template counts. In a later analysis, generation probabilities were computed with a VDJ recombination model fitted to out-of-frame rearrangements, and the resulting probabilities were checked against IGoR. Hypergeometric tests were used in a later analysis to score TCR-TCR, TCR-HLA and TCR-CMV co-occurrence, with a repertoire-size bias correction applied to the TCR pairs. False discovery rates were estimated in a later analysis by permuting HLA or CMV assignments 20 times. In a later analysis, co-occurring TCRs were grouped using DBSCAN, with TCRdist sequence similarity added in when clustering inside HLA-allele-positive subsets. Repertoires with fewer than 30,000 or more than 120,000 public chains were left out of co-occurrence clustering, as were five repertoires with anomalous nucleotide sharing. TCRdb stores this immuneACCESS table with in-frame sequences only. Part of the clones is absent; in the studies checked, under half of the shortfall reflects unresolved V genes, and no reason is known for the rest. V and J calls and clone size come straight from that table; D and trimming were deduced from the DNA. This sample comprises under 50,000 clones, roughly 87% of them detected only once. Jointly, the top ten make up 6.5% to 9.5% of the sample.

V is reduced by 11 bases and J by 5 bases, leaving a spacing of 21 bases between them. The germline V gene (reference sequence) sets CDR1 to LNHDA and CDR2 to SQIVND. CDR3 length: 14 amino acids, cysteine to phenylalanine. Just the 42-base CDR3 DNA is kept, in frame starting at base 1. To note about this clone: Which antigen it targets is not known. Base qualities are not recorded, but no much larger clone differs from it by a single base.

The cohort was made up of under 800 healthy bone marrow donors. At the time of sampling, all cohort members were nominally healthy, though unrecorded immune exposures were likely present. The donor tested CMV seropositive, placing the donor among the 250 to 350 seropositive members of the cohort. Each donor provided a peripheral blood sample, and peripheral blood mononuclear cells were used for TCR beta sequencing. The Qiagen DNeasy Blood Extraction Kit was used to extract genomic DNA from the blood cell samples. Sequencing input: PBMCs. This sequence was found in a woman between 40 and 55 years old in good health and CMV-seropositive. This chain joins TRBV19 to TRBJ1-1; too little of a D gene remains to name it. The sequenced DNA: TGTGCCGGGAAACGGAGCGATCGGGAGACTGAAGCTTTCTTT. It codes for CAGKRSDRETEAFF.